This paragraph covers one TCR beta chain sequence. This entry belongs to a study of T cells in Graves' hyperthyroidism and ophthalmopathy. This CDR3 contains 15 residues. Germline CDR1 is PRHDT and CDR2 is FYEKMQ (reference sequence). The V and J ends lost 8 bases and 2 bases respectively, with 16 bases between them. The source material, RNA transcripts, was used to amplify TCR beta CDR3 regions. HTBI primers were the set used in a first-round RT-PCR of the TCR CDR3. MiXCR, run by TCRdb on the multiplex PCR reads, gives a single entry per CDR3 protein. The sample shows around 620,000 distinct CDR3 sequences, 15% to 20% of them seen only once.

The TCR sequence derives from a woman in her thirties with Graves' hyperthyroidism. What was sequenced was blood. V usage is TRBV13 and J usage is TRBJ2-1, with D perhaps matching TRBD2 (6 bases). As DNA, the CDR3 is TGTGCCAGCCTGGATGTCGCGGGACCCTACAATGAGCAGTTCTTC. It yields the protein CASLDVAGPYNEQFF. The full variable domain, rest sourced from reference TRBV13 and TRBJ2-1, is AAGVIQSPRHLIKEKRETATLKCYPIPRHDTVYWYQQGPGQDPQFLISFYEKMQSDKGSIPDRFSAQQFSDYHSELNMSSLELGDSALYFCASLDVAGPYNEQFFGPGTRLTVL.